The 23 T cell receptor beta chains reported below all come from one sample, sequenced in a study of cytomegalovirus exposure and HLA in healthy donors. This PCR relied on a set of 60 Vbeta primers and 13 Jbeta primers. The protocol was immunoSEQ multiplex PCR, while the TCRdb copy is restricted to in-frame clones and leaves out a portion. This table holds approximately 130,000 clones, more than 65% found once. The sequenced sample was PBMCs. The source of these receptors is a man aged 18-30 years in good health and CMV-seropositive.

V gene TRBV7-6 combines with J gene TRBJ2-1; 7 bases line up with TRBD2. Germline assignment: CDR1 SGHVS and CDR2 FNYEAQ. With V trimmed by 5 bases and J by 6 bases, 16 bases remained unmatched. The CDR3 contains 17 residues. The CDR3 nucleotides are TGTGCCAGCAGCCTCCCCGGCGGCGGGAGTTGGGGCAATGAGCAGTTCTTC. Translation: CASSLPGGGSWGNEQFF.

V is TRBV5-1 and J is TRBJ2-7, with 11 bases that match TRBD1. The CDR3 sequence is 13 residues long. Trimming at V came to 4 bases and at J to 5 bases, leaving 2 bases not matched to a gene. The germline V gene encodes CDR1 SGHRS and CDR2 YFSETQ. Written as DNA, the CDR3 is TGCGCCAGCAGCAAGGGACAGGGGGACGAGCAGTACTTC. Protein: CASSKGQGDEQYF.

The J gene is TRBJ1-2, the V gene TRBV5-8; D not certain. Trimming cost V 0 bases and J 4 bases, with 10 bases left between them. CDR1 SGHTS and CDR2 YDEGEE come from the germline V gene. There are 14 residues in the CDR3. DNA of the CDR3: TGTGCCAGCAGCTTGGACGCCGCGTTCTATGGCTACACCTTC. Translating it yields CASSLDAAFYGYTF.

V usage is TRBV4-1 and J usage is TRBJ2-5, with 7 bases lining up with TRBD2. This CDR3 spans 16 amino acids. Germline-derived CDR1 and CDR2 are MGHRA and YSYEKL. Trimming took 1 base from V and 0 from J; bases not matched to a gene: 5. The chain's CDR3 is CASSQGGRSYQETQYF. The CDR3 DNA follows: TGCGCCAGCAGCCAAGGCGGGAGAAGTTACCAAGAGACCCAGTACTTC.

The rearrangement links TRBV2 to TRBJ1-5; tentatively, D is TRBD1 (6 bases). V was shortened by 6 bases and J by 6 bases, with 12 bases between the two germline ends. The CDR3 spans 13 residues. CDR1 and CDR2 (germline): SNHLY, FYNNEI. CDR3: CASRDTGFQPQHF. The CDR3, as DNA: TGTGCCAGCAGAGACACAGGGTTTCAGCCCCAGCATTTT.

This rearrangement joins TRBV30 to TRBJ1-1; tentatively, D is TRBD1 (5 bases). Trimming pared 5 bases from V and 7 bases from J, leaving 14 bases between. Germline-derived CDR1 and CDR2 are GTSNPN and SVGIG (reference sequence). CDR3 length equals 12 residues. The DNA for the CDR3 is TGTGCCTGGCGGGGGTTGAGTGTTGAAGCTTTCTTT. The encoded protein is CAWRGLSVEAFF.

CDR3 DNA: TGTGCCAGCTCACCACCGGAGGCAAGGATTGGCTACACCTTC. It yields the protein CASSPPEARIGYTF. The chain joins TRBV18 to TRBJ1-2; D unclear. The CDR3 consists of 14 residues. V dropped 0 bases and J dropped 7 bases, with 12 bases sitting between them. Germline V gene lookup returns CDR1 KGHSH and CDR2 LQKENI.

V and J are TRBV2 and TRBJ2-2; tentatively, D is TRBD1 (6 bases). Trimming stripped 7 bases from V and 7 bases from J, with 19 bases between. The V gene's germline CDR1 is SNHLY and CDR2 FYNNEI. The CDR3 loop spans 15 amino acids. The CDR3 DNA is TGTGCCAGCACCTTCAGACAGGCATGGATCGGGGAGCTGTTTTTT. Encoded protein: CASTFRQAWIGELFF.

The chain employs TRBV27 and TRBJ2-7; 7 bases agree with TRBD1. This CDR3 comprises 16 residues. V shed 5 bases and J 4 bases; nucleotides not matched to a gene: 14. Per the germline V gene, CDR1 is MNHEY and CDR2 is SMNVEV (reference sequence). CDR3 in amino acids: CASSPGTDPLFYEQYF. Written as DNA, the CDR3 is TGTGCCAGCAGTCCAGGGACAGATCCTTTATTTTACGAGCAGTACTTC.

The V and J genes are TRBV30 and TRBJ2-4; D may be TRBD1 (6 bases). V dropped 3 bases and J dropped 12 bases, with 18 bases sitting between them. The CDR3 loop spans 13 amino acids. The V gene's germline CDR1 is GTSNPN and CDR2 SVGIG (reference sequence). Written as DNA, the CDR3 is TGTGCCTGGAGCAGGGGCGTGATAGACAGTCAGTACTTC. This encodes CAWSRGVIDSQYF.

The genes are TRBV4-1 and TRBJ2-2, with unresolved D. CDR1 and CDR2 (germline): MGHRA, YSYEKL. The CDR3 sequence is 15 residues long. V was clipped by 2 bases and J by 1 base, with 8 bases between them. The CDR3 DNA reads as TGCGCCAGCAGCCAATTGCGGATGAACACCGGGGAGCTGTTTTTT. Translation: CASSQLRMNTGELFF.

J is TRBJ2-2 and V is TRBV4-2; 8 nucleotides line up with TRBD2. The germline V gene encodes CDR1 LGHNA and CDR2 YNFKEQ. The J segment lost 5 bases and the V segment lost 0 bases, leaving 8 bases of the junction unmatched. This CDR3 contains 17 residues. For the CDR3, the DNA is TGTGCCAGCAGCCAAGATGTTTTTAGCGGGGAGACCGGGGAGCTGTTTTTT. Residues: CASSQDVFSGETGELFF.

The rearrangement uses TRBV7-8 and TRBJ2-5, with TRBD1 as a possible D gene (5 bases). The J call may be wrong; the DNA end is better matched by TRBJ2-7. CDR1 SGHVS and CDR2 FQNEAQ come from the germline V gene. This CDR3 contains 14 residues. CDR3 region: CASRQVPGPYEQYF. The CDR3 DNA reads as TGTGCCAGCAGACAGGTCCCGGGCCCCTACGAGCAGTACTTC.

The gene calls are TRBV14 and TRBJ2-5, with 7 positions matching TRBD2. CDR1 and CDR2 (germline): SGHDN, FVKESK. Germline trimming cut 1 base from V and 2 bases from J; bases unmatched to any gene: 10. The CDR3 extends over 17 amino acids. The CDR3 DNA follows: TGTGCCAGCAGCCAAGGGTTATTGCTAGCGGTTCAAGAGACCCAGTACTTC. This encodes CASSQGLLLAVQETQYF.

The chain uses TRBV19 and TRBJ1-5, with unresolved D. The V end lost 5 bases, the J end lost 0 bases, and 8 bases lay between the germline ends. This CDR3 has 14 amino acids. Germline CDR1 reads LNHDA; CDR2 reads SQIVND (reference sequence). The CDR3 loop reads CASSGQYSNQPQHF. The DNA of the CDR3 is TGTGCCAGTAGTGGTCAGTATAGCAATCAGCCCCAGCATTTT.

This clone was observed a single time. Written as DNA, the CDR3 is TGTGCCAGCAGCTTGGGTGGGGCGGGCACAGATACGCAGTATTTT. It yields the protein CASSLGGAGTDTQYF. The chain has TRBV5-5 and TRBJ2-3; D is perhaps TRBD1 (5 bases). The CDR3 has 15 residues. CDR1 and CDR2 from the germline V gene are SGHKS and YYEKEE (reference sequence). Trimming left V 0 bases short and J 1 base short, with 9 bases between.

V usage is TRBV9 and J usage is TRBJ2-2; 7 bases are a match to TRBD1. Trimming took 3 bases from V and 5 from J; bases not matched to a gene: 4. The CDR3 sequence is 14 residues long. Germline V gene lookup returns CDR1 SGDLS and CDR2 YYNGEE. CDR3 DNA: TGTGCCAGCAGCGGGACAGGACTGACCGGGGAGCTGTTTTTT. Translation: CASSGTGLTGELFF.

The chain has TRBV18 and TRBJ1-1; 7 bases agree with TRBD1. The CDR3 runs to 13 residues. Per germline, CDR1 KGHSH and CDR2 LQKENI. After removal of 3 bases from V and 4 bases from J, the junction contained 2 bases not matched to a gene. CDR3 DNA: TGTGCCAGCTCACCCGGGACAGCCACTGAAGCTTTCTTT. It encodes CASSPGTATEAFF. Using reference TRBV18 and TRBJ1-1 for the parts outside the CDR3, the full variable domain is NAGVMQNPRHLVRRRGQEARLRCSPMKGHSHVYWYRQLPEEGLKFMVYLQKENIIDESGMPKERFSAEFPKEGPSILRIQQVVRGDSAAYFCASSPGTATEAFFGQGTRLTVV.

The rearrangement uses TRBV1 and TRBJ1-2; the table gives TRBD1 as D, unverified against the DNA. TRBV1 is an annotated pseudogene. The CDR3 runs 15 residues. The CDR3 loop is CTSRYDISRVYGYTF. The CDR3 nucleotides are TGCACCAGCCGGTACGACATCAGCCGTGTCTATGGCTACACCTTC.

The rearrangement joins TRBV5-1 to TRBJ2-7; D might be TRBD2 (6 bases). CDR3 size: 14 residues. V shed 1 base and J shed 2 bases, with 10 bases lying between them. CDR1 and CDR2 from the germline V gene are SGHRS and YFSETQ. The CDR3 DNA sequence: TGCGCCAGCAGCTTGCTAGGGGAGGCCTACGAGCAGTACTTC. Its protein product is CASSLLGEAYEQYF.

In DNA, the CDR3 is TGCAGCGGAACGACAGGGGGCAGCTATGGCTACACCTTC. Protein product: CSGTTGGSYGYTF. The chain couples TRBV29-1 to TRBJ1-2; 10 bases line up with TRBD1. The CDR3 is 13 amino acids. Germline V gene sequence: CDR1 SQVTM, CDR2 ANQGSEA. The ends lost 7 bases at V and 4 bases at J; junction bases unmatched: 6.

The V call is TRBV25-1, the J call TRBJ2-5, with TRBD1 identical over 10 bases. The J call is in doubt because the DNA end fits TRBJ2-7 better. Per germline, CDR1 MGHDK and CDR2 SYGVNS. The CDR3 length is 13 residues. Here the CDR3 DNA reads TGTGCCAGCCGGGACAGGGGCTCCCTCGAGCAGTACTTC. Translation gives CASRDRGSLEQYF.

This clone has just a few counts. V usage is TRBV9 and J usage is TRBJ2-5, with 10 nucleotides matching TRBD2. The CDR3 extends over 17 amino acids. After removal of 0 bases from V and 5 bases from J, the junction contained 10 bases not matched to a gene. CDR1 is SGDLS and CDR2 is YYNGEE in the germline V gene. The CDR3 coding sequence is TGTGCCAGCAGCGTAGATGGAAGCGGGAGGGCCCGGGAGACCCAGTACTTC. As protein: CASSVDGSGRARETQYF.